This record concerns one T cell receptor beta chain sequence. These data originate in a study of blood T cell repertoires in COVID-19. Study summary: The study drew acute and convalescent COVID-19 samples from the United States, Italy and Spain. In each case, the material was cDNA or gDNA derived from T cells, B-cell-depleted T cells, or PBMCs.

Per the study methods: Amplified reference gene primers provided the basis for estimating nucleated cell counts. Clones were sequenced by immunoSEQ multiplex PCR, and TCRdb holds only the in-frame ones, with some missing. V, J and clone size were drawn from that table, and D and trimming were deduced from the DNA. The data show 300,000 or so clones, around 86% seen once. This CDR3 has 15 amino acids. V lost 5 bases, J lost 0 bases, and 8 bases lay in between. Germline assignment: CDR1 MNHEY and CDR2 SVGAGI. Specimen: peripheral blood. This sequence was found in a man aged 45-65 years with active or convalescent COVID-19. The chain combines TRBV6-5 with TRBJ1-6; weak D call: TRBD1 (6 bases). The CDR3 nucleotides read TGTGCCAGCAGTCGACAGGACTCCTATAATTCACCCCTCCACTTT. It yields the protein CASSRQDSYNSPLHF.